This T cell receptor beta chain derives from a study of beta chain features in type 1 diabetes. Study results and caveats: Within each of all four CD4+ subsets, Type 1 diabetes patients had TCRB CDR3s that were moderately but significantly shorter. Equally in patients and controls, PCR might preferentially amplify shorter templates.

Expressed TCRB transcripts were sequenced, since all the RNA that had been isolated was reverse transcribed. The table came from immunoSEQ multiplex PCR; TCRdb's copy has only in-frame clones and leaves some out. The sample lists about 41,000 clones; around 63% were seen once. In germline, CDR1 is SQVTM, CDR2 ANQGSEA. The CDR3 runs 12 residues. V was trimmed by 4 bases and J by 8 bases, leaving 11 bases between them. Sort purity for all populations was recorded as exceeding 98%. This clone occurred once. No antigen is known for it. The chain couples TRBV29-1 to TRBJ1-4; D is perhaps TRBD1 (6 bases). The sequenced material came from Tregs from blood. The sequence was collected from a man aged 30 to 45 with type 1 diabetes. Some clones in this sample may be carry-over from other donors' samples. The DNA of the CDR3 is TGCAGCGTTGTGGGGGGGGCCGAAAAACTGTTTTTT. Translated, it gives CSVVGGAEKLFF.